What follows are 9 T cell receptor beta chains derived from one specimen sequenced in a study of T cells in localized non-small cell lung cancer. The table came from immunoSEQ multiplex PCR; TCRdb's copy has only in-frame clones and leaves some out. The sample has under 45,000 clones; 75% to 85% are singletons. The sample in question was PBMCs, obtained before any cancer treatment. The receptors here all came from a man aged 35-69 years with stage II lung adenocarcinoma.

V is TRBV9 and J is TRBJ2-1, with D perhaps TRBD2 (6 bases). The CDR3 runs to 16 residues. Germline assignment: CDR1 SGDLS and CDR2 YYNGEE. The V end lost 0 bases, the J end lost 5 bases, and 15 bases lay between the germline ends. The CDR3 loop is CASSVGGQAGDNEQFF. The CDR3 DNA follows: TGTGCCAGCAGCGTAGGAGGTCAAGCGGGTGACAATGAGCAGTTCTTC.

The rearrangement joins TRBV6-5 to TRBJ1-5, with D unclear. Between the trimmed V and J ends, which lost 5 bases and 7 bases, there was a span of 12 bases. Germline CDR1 is MNHEY and CDR2 is SVGAGI. This CDR3 region has 13 residues. CDR3 DNA: TGTGCCAGCAGTCCCAGGTTGGAGCAGCCCCAGCATTTT. Protein: CASSPRLEQPQHF.

V usage is TRBV19 and J usage is TRBJ1-4; 10 positions agree with TRBD1. Germline V gene sequence: CDR1 LNHDA, CDR2 SQIVND (reference sequence). The CDR3 runs 16 residues. J was trimmed by 8 bases and V by 5 bases; bases with no gene match: 11. The CDR3 DNA follows: TGTGCCAGTAGTCTCTTACCGGGACAGGGGTCCGAAAAACTGTTTTTT. Translated, it gives CASSLLPGQGSEKLFF. Full variable domain (remainder filled in from reference TRBV19 and TRBJ1-4): DGGITQSPKYLFRKEGQNVTLSCEQNLNHDAMYWYRQDPGQGLRLIYYSQIVNDFQKGDIAEGYSVSREKKESFPLTVTSAQKNPTAFYLCASSLLPGQGSEKLFFGSGTQLSVL.

J is TRBJ2-5 and V is TRBV7-2; D is perhaps TRBD2 (5 bases). Trimming left V 2 bases short and J 4 bases short, with 11 bases between. CDR1 is SGHTA and CDR2 is FQGNSA in the germline V gene. The CDR3 consists of 14 residues. The CDR3 loop reads CASSLIPSRETQYF. In DNA form, the CDR3 reads TGTGCCAGCAGCTTAATTCCTAGCAGAGAGACCCAGTACTTC.

The chain has TRBV7-9 and TRBJ2-5, with TRBD2 matching over 9 bases. V dropped 5 bases and J dropped 5; count of bases not matched to a gene: 6. This CDR3 has 14 amino acids. Germline CDR1 reads SEHNR; CDR2 reads FQNEAQ (reference sequence). CDR3 in DNA: TGTGCCAGCAGCCAGTCTAGCGGGGAGGAGACCCAGTACTTC. Protein sequence: CASSQSSGEETQYF. Full variable domain (missing parts from reference TRBV7-9 and TRBJ2-5): DTGVSQNPRHKITKRGQNVTFRCDPISEHNRLYWYRQTLGQGPEFLTYFQNEAQLEKSRLLSDRFSAERPKGSFSTLEIQRTEQGDSAMYLCASSQSSGEETQYFGPGTRLLVL.

The chain is built from TRBV9 and TRBJ1-6; D unclear. In germline, CDR1 is SGDLS, CDR2 YYNGEE. The V and J ends lost 3 bases and 9 bases respectively, with 16 bases between them. The CDR3 runs to 15 residues. DNA of the CDR3: TGTGCCAGCAGCGCCTGGCCCCCCAGGTCTTCACCCCTCCACTTT. Protein: CASSAWPPRSSPLHF.

This sequence joins TRBV7-9 and TRBJ1-5, with D tentatively TRBD1 (5 bases). V lost 1 base and J lost 3, with 13 bases in between. This CDR3 contains 16 residues. Germline assignment: CDR1 SEHNR and CDR2 FQNEAQ (reference sequence). DNA of the CDR3: TGTGCCAGCAGCTTAGATTCGGGGGTCGCCAATCAGCCCCAGCATTTT. Translating it yields CASSLDSGVANQPQHF. The full variable domain, its missing parts supplied by reference TRBV7-9 and TRBJ1-5, is DTGVSQNPRHKITKRGQNVTFRCDPISEHNRLYWYRQTLGQGPEFLTYFQNEAQLEKSRLLSDRFSAERPKGSFSTLEIQRTEQGDSAMYLCASSLDSGVANQPQHFGDGTRLSIL.

V and J are TRBV28 and TRBJ2-6; either TRBD1 or TRBD2 may fit D (5 bases each). Trimming took off 5 bases at V and 0 bases at J, with 14 bases between the two ends. Germline V gives CDR1 MDHEN, CDR2 SYDVKM. The CDR3 loop spans 17 amino acids. CDR3: CASSLRSGGSGANVLTF. DNA of the CDR3: TGTGCCAGCAGTCTACGCTCTGGGGGCTCTGGGGCCAACGTCCTGACTTTC.

The chain employs TRBV9 and TRBJ1-3; no clear D gene. From germline, CDR1 is SGDLS and CDR2 YYNGEE. This CDR3 region has 14 residues. V was trimmed by 0 bases and J by 5 bases, leaving 9 bases between them. The CDR3 sequence is CASSVDARRNTIYF. The CDR3 DNA reads as TGTGCCAGCAGCGTAGACGCCCGGCGAAACACCATATATTTT.